This entry features one T cell receptor (beta chain) sequence. What it binds is not known. This specimen belongs to a study of T cell repertoires in cytomegalovirus infection. Across the study: Alongside well-studied HLA-B-restricted CMV epitopes, recently identified HLA-C-restricted CMV epitopes were also used. Both CMV infection and a matching HLA type were indicated by public TCR beta signatures. Regarding the study as a whole: CMV-specific HLA-C-restricted TCR beta clonotypes dominated the ex vivo response.

Each CDR3 protein is one row after TCRdb ran MiXCR on the reads. The table includes about 500,000 distinct CDR3 sequences, roughly a third detected once. The J segment lost 0 bases and the V segment lost 2 bases, leaving 5 bases of the junction unmatched. The CDR3 extends over 16 amino acids. Germline CDR1 SGHAT, CDR2 FQDESV (reference sequence). The chain has TRBV11-1 and TRBJ2-3; 7 bases align to TRBD1. The input for sequencing was cultured PBMCs, taken from culture after CMV antigen stimulation. The receptor's source is a human donor in good health (CMV status not recorded). Some clones in this sample may be carry-over from other donors' samples. Here the CDR3 reads CASSLYRDSSTDTQYF. In nucleotides, the CDR3 is TGTGCCAGCAGCTTATACCGGGACAGTAGCACAGATACGCAGTATTTT.